These 3 T cell receptor beta chains came from one sample sequenced in a study of T cell responses to AZD1222 COVID-19 vaccine. Sequenced by immunoSEQ multiplex PCR; TCRdb stores in-frame clones only, minus some. The sample includes 140,000 or so clones, 80% to 95% of them seen just once. The sequenced sample was peripheral blood, obtained 28 days after the second AZD1222 dose. Every receptor here comes from an adult who received the AZD1222 COVID-19 vaccine.

This chain connects TRBV6-5 to TRBJ2-5; D possibly corresponds to TRBD1 (5 bases). CDR3 length: 14 residues. The germline V and J ends were trimmed by 6 bases and 2 bases, with 13 bases remaining between them. The germline gives CDR1 MNHEY, CDR2 SVGAGI. CDR3 region: CASRFDRLQETQYF. Here the CDR3 DNA reads TGTGCCAGCAGGTTCGACAGATTACAAGAGACCCAGTACTTC.

As concerns this clone: An end of the junction does not agree with germline; a read error may underlie this. V usage is TRBV7-7 and J usage is TRBJ2-3; D is ambiguous. The CDR3 has 15 amino acids. In germline, CDR1 is SSHAT, CDR2 FNYEAQ (reference sequence). The CDR3 protein is CASSLGLTLTDTQYF. The DNA for the CDR3 is TGTGCTAGCAGCTTAGGCTTAACTCTCACAGATACGCAGTATTTT.

The gene calls are TRBV19 and TRBJ2-2, with D perhaps matching TRBD1 (5 bases). The germline V gene has CDR1 LNHDA and CDR2 SQIVND (reference sequence). CDR3 length: 15 residues. The V end lost 5 bases, the J end lost 6 bases, and 16 bases lay between the germline ends. The CDR3 DNA reads TGTGCCAGTAGTGACACGAACGTAGGGGCCGGGGAGCTGTTTTTT. Translating gives CASSDTNVGAGELFF.